These 20 T cell receptor beta chains came from one sample sequenced in a study of T cell repertoires in cytomegalovirus infection. These TCRs are of unknown antigen specificity. TCRdb re-called the reads through MiXCR, storing one row per CDR3 protein. The sample has about 700,000 distinct CDR3 sequences; roughly 33% are singletons. The input for sequencing was cultured PBMCs, taken from culture after CMV antigen stimulation. Receptors were obtained from a human donor in good health (CMV status not recorded). Some clones in this sample may be carry-over from other donors' samples.

This sequence joins TRBV7-6 and TRBJ1-6; D unclear. The CDR3 is 13 residues long. Germline values: CDR1 SGHVS, CDR2 FNYEAQ. V lost 4 bases to trimming and J lost 8 bases, with 9 bases between them. CDR3 coding DNA: TGTGCCAGCAGCTCCGATAGAGATTCACCCCTCCACTTT. Translation: CASSSDRDSPLHF. The full variable domain, completed using reference TRBV7-6 and TRBJ1-6, is GAGVSQSPRYKVTKRGQDVALRCDPISGHVSLYWYRQALGQGPEFLTYFNYEAQQDKSGLPNDRFSAERPEGSISTLTIQRTEQRDSAMYRCASSSDRDSPLHFGNGTRLTVT.

The table lists this clonotype with a few counts. CDR3 sequence: CASSPGRFTGELFF. DNA for the CDR3: TGCGCCAGCAGTCCCGGACGGTTCACCGGGGAGCTGTTTTTT. The chain uses TRBV4-1 and TRBJ2-2, with D hard to call. This CDR3 has 14 amino acids. Looked up from germline, CDR1 is MGHRA and CDR2 is YSYEKL. Trimming took off 6 bases at V and 4 bases at J, with 12 bases between the two ends.

The CDR3 nucleotides read TGTGCCAGCAATTTCGGTGAAAGGGGCTATGGCTACACCTTC. Its protein product is CASNFGERGYGYTF. The chain combines TRBV12-3 or TRBV12-4 with TRBJ1-2; D is perhaps TRBD1 (5 bases). Trimming left V 7 bases short and J 4 bases short, with 16 bases between. This CDR3 contains 14 residues.

A few counts support this clonotype. The chain couples TRBV28 to TRBJ1-5, with unresolved D. This CDR3 has 13 amino acids. Trimming removed 8 bases at V and 7 bases at J, with 15 bases between. Germline-derived CDR1 and CDR2 are MDHEN and SYDVKM. This chain's CDR3 is CASQGGVRQPQHF. CDR3 bases: TGTGCCAGCCAAGGTGGGGTAAGGCAGCCCCAGCATTTT.

V usage is TRBV11-2 and J usage is TRBJ2-2, with a tentative D call TRBD2 (6 bases). With 8 bases removed from V and 7 bases from J, the gap between germline ends came to 17 bases. CDR1 and CDR2 from the germline V gene are SGHAT and FQNNGV. The CDR3 runs to 14 residues. The chain's CDR3 is CASSARGTGGELFF. The CDR3 DNA reads as TGTGCCAGCTCCGCCCGGGGGACGGGCGGGGAGCTGTTTTTT.

Only a few counts were recorded for this clonotype. This chain joins TRBV7-9 and TRBJ1-1; D is unresolved. CDR3 length: 15 amino acids. Trimming stripped 2 bases from V and 0 bases from J, with 10 bases between. CDR1 is SEHNR and CDR2 is FQNEAQ in the germline V gene (reference sequence). CDR3: CASSLLGRMNTEAFF. CDR3 DNA sequence: TGTGCCAGCAGCTTATTGGGCAGGATGAACACTGAAGCTTTCTTT.

This clonotype appeared many times. The gene calls are TRBV7-8 and TRBJ2-7; D uncertain. This CDR3 region has 16 residues. V lost 1 base to trimming and J lost 5 bases, with 18 bases between them. Germline CDR1 and CDR2: SGHVS and FQNEAQ. CDR3: CASSLVLPRYGHEQYF. The CDR3 region has the DNA TGTGCCAGCAGCTTAGTTCTCCCCCGGTACGGGCACGAGCAGTACTTC.

The table lists this clonotype with a few counts. This rearrangement joins TRBV5-6 to TRBJ2-3; D ambiguous. Between the trimmed V and J ends, which lost 4 bases and 3 bases, there was a span of 18 bases. The CDR3 consists of 16 residues. The germline gives CDR1 SGHDT, CDR2 YYEEEE. The CDR3 reads CASSPMSASATDTQYF. The CDR3 nucleotides are TGTGCCAGCAGCCCAATGAGCGCCAGCGCGACAGATACGCAGTATTTT.

CDR3 loop: CASRATGDGNTIYF. The CDR3, as DNA: TGTGCCAGTAGGGCAACAGGGGACGGAAACACCATATATTTT. The chain links TRBV19 to TRBJ1-3; 7 positions match TRBD1. CDR1 LNHDA and CDR2 SQIVND come from the germline V gene (reference sequence). This CDR3 has 14 residues. After removal of 6 bases from V and 4 bases from J, the junction contained 6 bases not matched to a gene.

This clonotype was detected only a few times. In DNA, the CDR3 is TGCGCCAGCAGACCGGTAGGGGCCAACGTCCTGACTTTC. Protein sequence: CASRPVGANVLTF. This sequence joins TRBV4-1 and TRBJ2-6, with D uncertain. Trimming took 6 bases from V and 4 from J, leaving 7 bases between them. CDR1 is MGHRA and CDR2 is YSYEKL in the germline V gene. This CDR3 comprises 13 residues.

The chain couples TRBV5-1 to TRBJ1-1; D not certain. The length of the CDR3 is 13 residues. Trimming took off 4 bases at V and 4 bases at J, with 11 bases between the two ends. The V gene's germline CDR1 is SGHRS and CDR2 YFSETQ. The CDR3 sequence is CASSGVPSTEAFF. The CDR3 DNA follows: TGCGCCAGCAGCGGGGTTCCGAGCACTGAAGCTTTCTTT.

The rearrangement joins TRBV2 to TRBJ1-1; D is possibly TRBD1 (5 bases). The CDR3 runs to 12 residues. Trimming shortened V by 8 bases and J by 1 base, and 8 bases separated the two germline ends. From germline, CDR1 is SNHLY and CDR2 FYNNEI. This CDR3 reads CASGTKNTEAFF. CDR3 in DNA: TGTGCCAGCGGGACGAAGAACACTGAAGCTTTCTTT.

V and J are TRBV13 and TRBJ2-4, with 7 positions matching TRBD1. The V segment lost 5 bases and the J segment 6 bases; nucleotides outside the gene matches: 10. Germline CDR1 PRHDT, CDR2 FYEKMQ (reference sequence). The length of the CDR3 is 15 residues. CDR3 loop: CASSLGQNWGNIQYF. DNA of the CDR3: TGTGCCAGCAGCCTGGGACAGAACTGGGGAAACATTCAGTACTTC.

The CDR3 nucleotides read TGCAGTGCTTCCGGACAGAGCTCCTATAATTCACCCCTCCACTTT. This translates into CSASGQSSYNSPLHF. The J gene is TRBJ1-6, the V gene TRBV20-1; a weak D match, TRBD1 (6 bases). Germline V gives CDR1 DFQATT, CDR2 SNEGSKA (reference sequence). This CDR3 is 15 amino acids long. V lost 5 bases and J lost 0, with 11 bases in between.

This clonotype was observed a handful of times. V is TRBV7-9 and J is TRBJ2-3; D is unresolved. The germline V and J ends were trimmed by 3 bases and 4 bases, with 8 bases remaining between them. Looked up from germline, CDR1 is SEHNR and CDR2 is FQNEAQ (reference sequence). The CDR3 extends over 13 amino acids. The CDR3 DNA reads as TGTGCCAGCAGCTTTTTCGAAGCAGATACGCAGTATTTT. Protein: CASSFFEADTQYF.

In this sample, this clonotype turned up many times. V gene TRBV7-2 combines with J gene TRBJ2-5; D remains ambiguous. Germline assignment: CDR1 SGHTA and CDR2 FQGNSA. The ends were cut back, 5 bases at V and 9 bases at J, with 13 bases in the middle. This CDR3 has 12 amino acids. The CDR3 loop is CASSTLEQPQYF. The CDR3 coding sequence is TGTGCCAGCAGCACCCTCGAGCAACCCCAGTACTTC.

The CDR3 loop is CASSLASGSADTQYF. The CDR3, as DNA: TGTGCCAGCAGCTTGGCTAGCGGGAGTGCAGATACGCAGTATTTT. This chain uses TRBV5-6 with TRBJ2-3; 10 bases map to TRBD2. V was clipped by 0 bases and J by 4 bases; unmatched bases: 2. Per germline, CDR1 SGHDT and CDR2 YYEEEE. The CDR3 has 15 amino acids.

This sequence joins TRBV7-9 and TRBJ2-7, with D perhaps TRBD1 or TRBD2 (5 bases each). The CDR3 totals 14 residues. Deletions cut 3 bases from V and 4 bases from J, with 13 bases between. From germline, CDR1 is SEHNR and CDR2 FQNEAQ (reference sequence). CDR3: CASSFEGSLYEQYF. The CDR3 DNA reads TGTGCCAGCAGCTTTGAGGGGTCTCTGTACGAGCAGTACTTC.

The rearrangement uses TRBV3-1 and TRBJ2-1, with 9 bases that match TRBD1. J was trimmed by 6 bases and V by 1 base; bases with no gene match: 4. Germline assignment: CDR1 LGHDT and CDR2 YNNKEL (reference sequence). CDR3 length equals 15 residues. CDR3 coding DNA: TGTGCCAGCAGCCAAGCGGGACAGGGTTCCAATGAGCAGTTCTTC. Its translation is CASSQAGQGSNEQFF.

The CDR3 DNA is TGTGCCAGCAGCTCCATTGGGGCCCCATCGGAAGCTTTCTTT. Translation gives CASSSIGAPSEAFF. The V and J genes are TRBV11-2 and TRBJ1-1, with D perhaps matching TRBD1 (5 bases). V shed 4 bases and J shed 8 bases, with 17 bases lying between them. The CDR3 runs to 14 residues. Per the germline V gene, CDR1 is SGHAT and CDR2 is FQNNGV.